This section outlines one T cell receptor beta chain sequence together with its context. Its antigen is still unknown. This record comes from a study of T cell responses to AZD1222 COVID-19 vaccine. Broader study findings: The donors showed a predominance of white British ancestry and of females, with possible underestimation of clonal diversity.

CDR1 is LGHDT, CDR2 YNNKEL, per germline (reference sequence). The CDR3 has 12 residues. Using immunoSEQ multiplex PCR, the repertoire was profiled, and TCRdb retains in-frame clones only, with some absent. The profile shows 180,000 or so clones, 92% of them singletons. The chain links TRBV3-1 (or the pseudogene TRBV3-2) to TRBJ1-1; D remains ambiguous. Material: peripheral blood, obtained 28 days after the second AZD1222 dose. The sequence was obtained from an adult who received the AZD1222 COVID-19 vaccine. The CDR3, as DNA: TGTGCAAGCGGGTGGGGAAACACTGAAGCTTTCTTT. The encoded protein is CASGWGNTEAFF.